Listed here are 28 T cell receptor beta chains from one sample, sequenced in a study of diagnostic markers for celiac disease. TCRdb reprocessed the reads and keeps a single row for each CDR3 protein, giving no DNA. The sample has around 690 distinct CDR3 sequences; the top ten hold 60% to 75%. Sequenced input: either unsorted cells or a sorted T cell fraction (not recorded which). These receptor sequences come from a human donor.

The V call is TRBV7-9, the J call TRBJ1-1; TCRdb names TRBD1, which stays unverified in the absence of DNA. This CDR3 region has 14 residues. The germline gives CDR1 SEHNR, CDR2 FQNEAQ (reference sequence). The CDR3 is CASSLGGVGAEAFF.

Its frequency marks this clonotype as large. The chain joins TRBV12-3 or TRBV12-4 to TRBJ1-1; TCRdb's D gene call, TRBD1, goes unchecked for lack of DNA. CDR3 length: 13 residues. The CDR3 protein is CASSWDRGTEAFF.

This clonotype shows up as medium-sized by frequency. This chain links TRBV28 with TRBJ2-3; TCRdb outputs TRBD2, but without DNA this stays unchecked. The CDR3 length is 16 residues. Germline lookup yields CDR1 MDHEN and CDR2 SYDVKM. The CDR3 loop reads CASSFGRERTTDTQYF.

This chain uses TRBV7-3 with TRBJ2-5; TCRdb's D call of TRBD2 is untestable without DNA. The CDR3 spans 15 residues. Germline CDR1 is SGHTA and CDR2 is FQGTGA. CDR3 sequence: CASSLVLAGWETQYF.

The V and J genes are TRBV5-1 and TRBJ2-3; the D call from TCRdb, TRBD1, cannot be confirmed without DNA. Per germline, CDR1 SGHRS and CDR2 YFSETQ. There are 14 residues in the CDR3. CDR3 in amino acids: CASSREGGTGTQYF.

This chain links TRBV20-1 with TRBJ2-1; TCRdb indicates TRBD2, and absent DNA this call remains unverified. The CDR3 sequence is 15 residues long. Germline V gives CDR1 DFQATT, CDR2 SNEGSKA (reference sequence). CDR3 residues: CSVKTSGKTYNEQFF.

The chain employs TRBV7-2 and TRBJ1-3. This CDR3 spans 15 amino acids. The germline CDR1 and CDR2 sequences are SGHTA and FQGNSA. The CDR3 sequence is CASSVYMSSGNTIYF.

This chain links TRBV29-1 with TRBJ2-1; the D call of TRBD2 rests on TCRdb alone, since no DNA is present to check it. The CDR3 length is 13 residues. Per the germline V gene, CDR1 is SQVTM and CDR2 is ANQGSEA. The chain's CDR3 is CSVESGLEYEQFF.

This clonotype is identified as large (0.1 to 1%) from frequency. The rearrangement links TRBV6-5 to TRBJ1-1. Germline CDR1 and CDR2: MNHEY and SVGAGI. CDR3 length: 13 residues. CDR3 sequence reads: CASSYTLRTEAFF.

V gene TRBV20-1 combines with J gene TRBJ2-7; the D gene TCRdb calls, TRBD2, cannot be checked with no DNA. Germline assignment: CDR1 DFQATT and CDR2 SNEGSKA (reference sequence). The length of the CDR3 is 15 residues. CDR3 region: CSARALAGDSYEQYF.

The V and J genes are TRBV20-1 and TRBJ2-3; TCRdb's assignment of TRBD2 cannot be checked, as there is no DNA. CDR1 and CDR2 from the germline V gene are DFQATT and SNEGSKA (reference sequence). The CDR3 length is 16 residues. Here the CDR3 reads CSARVQAGGDTDTQYF.

Its frequency marks this clonotype as medium-sized (0.01 to 0.1%). The V and J genes are TRBV20-1 and TRBJ2-1; TCRdb outputs TRBD2, but without DNA this stays unchecked. The CDR3 loop spans 15 amino acids. CDR1 is DFQATT and CDR2 is SNEGSKA in the germline V gene (reference sequence). The CDR3 region is CSAPLLAGAYNEQFF.

The rearrangement uses TRBV6-6 and TRBJ1-2; without DNA, the TCRdb call of TRBD1 cannot be checked. CDR1 is MNHNY and CDR2 is SVGAGI in the germline V gene (reference sequence). The CDR3 extends over 19 amino acids. CDR3 loop: CASSYFPWDRGRVNAGYTF.

This CDR3 is CASSTSTGRPGNEQFF. V usage is TRBV6-5 and J usage is TRBJ2-1; TCRdb's D gene call, TRBD1, goes unchecked for lack of DNA. CDR1 is MNHEY, CDR2 SVGAGI, per germline. CDR3 length: 16 amino acids.

According to its frequency, this clonotype is large (0.1 to 1%). The chain combines TRBV6-4 with TRBJ1-5; TCRdb lists TRBD1, though no DNA is available to test this call. Germline-derived CDR1 and CDR2 are MRHNA and SNTAGT. The CDR3 contains 18 residues. CDR3 in amino acids: CASSAHPDTTFSNQPQHF.

The V and J genes are TRBV9 and TRBJ2-1; no DNA is available, so the TRBD2 call from TCRdb remains unchecked. Per the germline V gene, CDR1 is SGDLS and CDR2 is YYNGEE. There are 13 residues in the CDR3. The CDR3 sequence is CASSVTSGNEQFF.

This clonotype is medium-sized by frequency. V is TRBV2 and J is TRBJ2-1. Germline CDR1 SNHLY, CDR2 FYNNEI. This CDR3 comprises 12 residues. CDR3 sequence reads: CASSGLTNEQFF.

According to its frequency, this clonotype is medium-sized. This sequence joins TRBV13 and TRBJ1-2; without DNA, the TCRdb call of TRBD1 cannot be checked. The CDR3 consists of 16 residues. The V gene's germline CDR1 is PRHDT and CDR2 FYEKMQ (reference sequence). This CDR3 reads CASSPKGKGANYGYTF.

The rearrangement joins TRBV9 to TRBJ2-2; TCRdb selects TRBD1, and the lack of DNA leaves this call unchecked. The CDR3 is 14 residues long. Germline V gene sequence: CDR1 SGDLS, CDR2 YYNGEE. CDR3 loop: CASGGQLSTGELFF.

The J gene is TRBJ2-7, the V gene TRBV2. The germline CDR1 and CDR2 sequences are SNHLY and FYNNEI. This CDR3 is 13 amino acids long. The CDR3 region is CASSGLLIGEQYF.

The genes are TRBV30 and TRBJ1-2. Germline V gene lookup returns CDR1 GTSNPN and CDR2 SVGIG (reference sequence). The CDR3 is 16 residues long. CDR3 loop: CAWERPADLSNYGYTF.

This clonotype is labeled large based on frequency. This chain uses TRBV2 with TRBJ1-2; TCRdb indicates TRBD1, and absent DNA this call remains unverified. The CDR3 length is 12 residues. The V gene's germline CDR1 is SNHLY and CDR2 FYNNEI. CDR3: CASKRAQYGYTF.

This clonotype shows up as medium-sized by frequency. The genes are TRBV14 and TRBJ2-2. This CDR3 region has 15 residues. Germline V gene sequence: CDR1 SGHDN, CDR2 FVKESK. The CDR3: CASRPRGANTGELFF.

CDR3 region: CASRTDRGGETQYF. V usage is TRBV2 and J usage is TRBJ2-5; TCRdb returns TRBD1, unconfirmable since there is no DNA. Germline V gene data show CDR1 as SNHLY and CDR2 as FYNNEI. CDR3 length: 14 residues.

Measured by frequency, this clonotype is medium-sized. The V and J genes are TRBV10-3 and TRBJ2-7; the D gene TCRdb calls, TRBD2, cannot be checked with no DNA. CDR1 and CDR2 (germline): ENHRY, SYGVKD. The CDR3 totals 18 residues. The CDR3 loop reads CAISERTSGSGVPYEQYF.

This chain links TRBV30 with TRBJ2-1; TCRdb designates TRBD2, a call that cannot be tested without DNA. This CDR3 region has 13 residues. Per the germline V gene, CDR1 is GTSNPN and CDR2 is SVGIG (reference sequence). CDR3 in amino acids: CAWSVTRYNEQFF.

This clonotype is deemed large (0.1 to 1%) by its frequency. This chain links TRBV20-1 with TRBJ2-1; the TRBD2 assignment by TCRdb is unverifiable without DNA. Germline lookup yields CDR1 DFQATT and CDR2 SNEGSKA (reference sequence). The CDR3 spans 16 residues. The CDR3 here is CSARDDASGIRDEQFF.

This clonotype ranks as medium-sized in terms of frequency. This chain links TRBV9 with TRBJ1-4; lacking DNA, the TRBD1 call made by TCRdb goes unchecked. Germline CDR1 and CDR2: SGDLS and YYNGEE. The CDR3 is made up of 14 amino acids. The CDR3 sequence is CASNRQGADEKLFF.